This entry lists 15 T cell receptor beta chains sequenced from one sample in a study of cytomegalovirus exposure and HLA in healthy donors. The PCR used 60 Vbeta and 13 Jbeta primers. Here immunoSEQ multiplex PCR was the method, and the copy in TCRdb shows in-frame clones only, minus some. The data show 120,000 or so clones, about 16% seen once. The sequenced sample was PBMCs. Receptors were obtained from a young woman in good health and CMV-seronegative.

The CDR3 protein is CASSLSPGNTEAFF. The CDR3 nucleotides are TGTGCCAGCAGCCTATCCCCGGGGAACACTGAAGCTTTCTTT. The rearrangement links TRBV7-2 to TRBJ1-1; no firm D call. This CDR3 contains 14 residues. The germline gives CDR1 SGHTA, CDR2 FQGNSA. V was shortened by 5 bases and J by 1 base, with 11 bases between the two germline ends. Drawing the rest from reference TRBV7-2 and TRBJ1-1, the complete variable domain is GAGVSQSPSNKVTEKGKDVELRCDPISGHTALYWYRQSLGQGLEFLIYFQGNSAPDKSGLPSDRFSAERTGGSVSTLTIQRTQQEDSAVYLCASSLSPGNTEAFFGQGTRLTVV.

In this sample, this clone turned up a few times. The V call is TRBV28, the J call TRBJ2-1, with D tentatively TRBD2 (5 bases). Germline CDR1 is MDHEN and CDR2 is SYDVKM. CDR3 length: 14 residues. The ends were cut back, 5 bases at V and 9 bases at J, with 17 bases in the middle. The CDR3 DNA is TGTGCCAGCAGTAACCCGGGAACCTTGGGTGAGCAGTTCTTC. It specifies CASSNPGTLGEQFF.

This clone was picked up a small number of times. The rearrangement links TRBV4-1 to TRBJ2-3; D remains unclear. This CDR3 has 14 amino acids. CDR1 is MGHRA, CDR2 YSYEKL, per germline. Trimming took 3 bases from V and 4 from J, leaving 11 bases between them. The CDR3 loop is CASSHPRKSDTQYF. DNA for the CDR3: TGCGCCAGCAGCCACCCGAGGAAGTCAGATACGCAGTATTTT.

The rearrangement joins TRBV19 to TRBJ2-7, with D possibly being TRBD1 (6 bases). V lost 1 base and J lost 2, with 9 bases in between. The CDR3 has 14 residues. In germline, CDR1 is LNHDA, CDR2 SQIVND (reference sequence). For the CDR3, the DNA is TGTGCCAGTAGTATAGTGGGACAAACCTACGAGCAGTACTTC. Encoded protein: CASSIVGQTYEQYF.

This clone was seen more than once but under ten times. This chain links TRBV27 with TRBJ2-7; 12 bases map to TRBD2. With V trimmed by 8 bases and J by 6 bases, 14 bases remained unmatched. Germline V gene data show CDR1 as MNHEY and CDR2 as SMNVEV (reference sequence). The CDR3 consists of 16 residues. The CDR3 DNA sequence: TGTGCCAGCGGAAGAATTGGGACTAGCGGGCGGCGCGAGCAGTACTTC. Protein sequence: CASGRIGTSGRREQYF.

The chain carries TRBV5-4 and TRBJ2-1; 14 nucleotides agree with TRBD2. This CDR3 spans 17 amino acids. Germline CDR1 and CDR2: SGHNT and YYREEE (reference sequence). V lost 3 bases, J lost 8 bases, and 10 bases stayed unmatched. The DNA for the CDR3 is TGTGCCAGCAGCTCAGGACTAGCGGGAGGCTTTTGGGATGAGCAGTTCTTC. This codes for CASSSGLAGGFWDEQFF.

Regarding this clone: Because the CDR3 is missing its conserved closing phenylalanine or tryptophan, this is likely a read error. V is TRBV29-1 and J is TRBJ1-2; 9 nucleotides line up with TRBD1. V shed 6 bases and J 7 bases; nucleotides not matched to a gene: 9. The CDR3 is made up of 13 amino acids. Germline-derived CDR1 and CDR2 are SQVTM and ANQGSEA. The CDR3 DNA sequence: TGCAGCGTCGTCCGACAGGGGGGAGGTGGCTACACCCTC. It codes for CSVVRQGGGGYTL.

The rearrangement links TRBV21-1 to TRBJ1-5; the D call TRBD1 from the table was never checked on the DNA. TRBV21-1 is labeled a pseudogene. The CDR3 sequence is 15 residues long. The CDR3 region has the DNA TGTGCCAGCAGCATCCGCACAGGGAGCAATCAGCCCCAGCATTTT. Protein: CASSIRTGSNQPQHF.

This clone has a handful of counts. V usage is TRBV2 and J usage is TRBJ2-7; TRBD1 agrees at 12 bases. Trimming took 6 bases from V and 5 from J; bases not matched to a gene: 11. The germline V gene encodes CDR1 SNHLY and CDR2 FYNNEI. The CDR3 spans 16 residues. For the CDR3, the DNA is TGTGCCAGCAGCGACGGATCGGGACAGGGGGCGCACGAGCAGTACTTC. Translated, it gives CASSDGSGQGAHEQYF.

The chain carries TRBV6-1 and TRBJ1-5; D is perhaps TRBD1 (5 bases). The length of the CDR3 is 15 residues. Trimming stripped 7 bases from V and 4 bases from J, with 17 bases between. Per germline, CDR1 MNHNS and CDR2 SASEGT. CDR3 in amino acids: CASTLGHAGNQPQHF. The DNA of the CDR3 is TGTGCCAGCACCTTAGGACATGCTGGGAATCAGCCCCAGCATTTT.

This clone was detected a few times. The gene calls are TRBV18 and TRBJ2-5; the match to TRBD1 covers 9 bases. J was trimmed by 3 bases and V by 4 bases; bases with no gene match: 3. This CDR3 has 14 amino acids. Germline V gene lookup returns CDR1 KGHSH and CDR2 LQKENI. CDR3 residues: CASSLGQGKETQYF. In DNA, the CDR3 is TGTGCCAGCTCACTGGGACAGGGTAAAGAGACCCAGTACTTC.

Only a few counts were recorded for this clone. The rearrangement links TRBV28 to TRBJ1-5; D is ambiguous. This CDR3 has 12 amino acids. The V end was cut by 1 base, the J end by 5 bases, with 3 bases between. Germline V gene lookup returns CDR1 MDHEN and CDR2 SYDVKM. The CDR3 nucleotides read TGTGCCAGCAGTTTATCGGATCAGCCCCAGCATTTT. It codes for CASSLSDQPQHF.

This clone was seen only a few times. V gene TRBV10-1 combines with J gene TRBJ1-5; D possibly corresponds to TRBD1 (6 bases). Germline V lookup: CDR1 WNHNN, CDR2 SYGVQD (reference sequence). The CDR3 length is 12 residues. Trimming left V 4 bases short and J 10 bases short, with 11 bases between. DNA of the CDR3: TGCGCCAGCAGTGTAGCGGGGGGCCCCCAGCATTTT. It translates to CASSVAGGPQHF.

As DNA, the CDR3 is TGTGCCAGCAGCTCGGGACTAGCGGGGGGCACAGATACGCAGTATTTT. This codes for CASSSGLAGGTDTQYF. This chain joins TRBV7-3 and TRBJ2-3, with 14 nucleotides matching TRBD2. Germline values: CDR1 SGHTA, CDR2 FQGTGA. CDR3 length equals 16 residues. With 4 bases clipped from V and 1 base from J, the junction kept 1 base outside the gene matches.

This chain joins TRBV19 and TRBJ1-1; possible D gene TRBD1, 5 bases. V lost 4 bases and J 0 bases, leaving 15 bases between the germline ends. CDR3 length: 16 amino acids. Germline CDR1 is LNHDA and CDR2 is SQIVND (reference sequence). The DNA of the CDR3 is TGTGCCAGTAGTAGCGAGGGGACTCCCGTGAACACTGAAGCTTTCTTT. Its protein is CASSSEGTPVNTEAFF.